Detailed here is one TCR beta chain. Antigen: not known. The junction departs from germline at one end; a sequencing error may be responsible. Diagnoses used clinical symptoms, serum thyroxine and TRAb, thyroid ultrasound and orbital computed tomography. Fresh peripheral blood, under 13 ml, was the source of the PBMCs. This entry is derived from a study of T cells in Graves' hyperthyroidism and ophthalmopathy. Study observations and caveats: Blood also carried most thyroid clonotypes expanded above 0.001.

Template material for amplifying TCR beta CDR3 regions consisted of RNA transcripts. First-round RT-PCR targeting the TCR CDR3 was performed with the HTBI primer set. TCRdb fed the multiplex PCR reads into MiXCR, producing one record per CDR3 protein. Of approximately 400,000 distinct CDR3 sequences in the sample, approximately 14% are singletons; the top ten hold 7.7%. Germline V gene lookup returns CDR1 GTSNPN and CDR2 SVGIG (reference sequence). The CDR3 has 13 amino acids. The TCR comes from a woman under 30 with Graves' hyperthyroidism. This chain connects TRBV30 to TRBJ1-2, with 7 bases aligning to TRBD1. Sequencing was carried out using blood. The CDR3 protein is CTWASRGLGGYTF. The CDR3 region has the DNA TGTACCTGGGCTAGTAGGGGGCTTGGAGGCTACACCTTC.